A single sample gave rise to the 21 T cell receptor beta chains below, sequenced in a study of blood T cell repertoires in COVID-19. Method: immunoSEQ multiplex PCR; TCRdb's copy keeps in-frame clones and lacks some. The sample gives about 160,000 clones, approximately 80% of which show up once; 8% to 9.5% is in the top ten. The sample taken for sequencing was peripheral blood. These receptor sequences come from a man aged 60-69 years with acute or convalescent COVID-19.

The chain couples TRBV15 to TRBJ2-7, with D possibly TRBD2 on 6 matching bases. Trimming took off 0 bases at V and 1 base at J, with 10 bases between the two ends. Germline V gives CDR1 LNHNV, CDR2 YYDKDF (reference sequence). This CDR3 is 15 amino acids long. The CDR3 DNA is TGTGCCACCAGCAGAGATGTGGGGGGATCCTACGAGCAGTACTTC. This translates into CATSRDVGGSYEQYF.

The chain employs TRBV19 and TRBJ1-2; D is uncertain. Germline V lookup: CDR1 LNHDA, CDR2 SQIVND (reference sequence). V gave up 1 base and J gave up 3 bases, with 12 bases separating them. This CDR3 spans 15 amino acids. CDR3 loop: CASSIVPDGDYGYTF. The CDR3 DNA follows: TGTGCCAGTAGTATAGTTCCCGACGGGGACTATGGCTACACCTTC.

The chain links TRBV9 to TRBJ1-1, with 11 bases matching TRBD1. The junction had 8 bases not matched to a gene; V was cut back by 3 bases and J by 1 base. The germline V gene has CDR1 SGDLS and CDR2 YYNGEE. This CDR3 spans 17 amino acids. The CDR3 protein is CASSARTGGERNTEAFF. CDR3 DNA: TGTGCCAGCAGCGCGCGGACAGGGGGCGAGAGGAACACTGAAGCTTTCTTT. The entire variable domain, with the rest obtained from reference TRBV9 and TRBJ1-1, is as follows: DSGVTQTPKHLITATGQRVTLRCSPRSGDLSVYWYQQSLDQGLQFLIQYYNGEERAKGNILERFSAQQFPDLHSELNLSSLELGDSALYFCASSARTGGERNTEAFFGQGTRLTVV.

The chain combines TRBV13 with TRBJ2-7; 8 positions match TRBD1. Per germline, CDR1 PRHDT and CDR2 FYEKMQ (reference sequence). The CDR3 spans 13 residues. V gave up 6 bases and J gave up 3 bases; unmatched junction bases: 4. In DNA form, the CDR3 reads TGTGCCAGCAGTCAAGACAGGGGCTACGAGCAGTACTTC. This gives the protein CASSQDRGYEQYF.

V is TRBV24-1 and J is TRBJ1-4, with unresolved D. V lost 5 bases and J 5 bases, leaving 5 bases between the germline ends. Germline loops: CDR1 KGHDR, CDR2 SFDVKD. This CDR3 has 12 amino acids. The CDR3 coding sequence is TGTGCCACCAGTGCGGGAAATGAAAAACTGTTTTTT. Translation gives CATSAGNEKLFF.

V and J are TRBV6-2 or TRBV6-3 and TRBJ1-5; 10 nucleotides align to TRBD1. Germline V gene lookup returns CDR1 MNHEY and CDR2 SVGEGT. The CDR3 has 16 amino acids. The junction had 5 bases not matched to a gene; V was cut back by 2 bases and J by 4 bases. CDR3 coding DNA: TGTGCCAGCAGTTACCCCGGACAGGGGGGGAATCAGCCCCAGCATTTT. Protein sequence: CASSYPGQGGNQPQHF.

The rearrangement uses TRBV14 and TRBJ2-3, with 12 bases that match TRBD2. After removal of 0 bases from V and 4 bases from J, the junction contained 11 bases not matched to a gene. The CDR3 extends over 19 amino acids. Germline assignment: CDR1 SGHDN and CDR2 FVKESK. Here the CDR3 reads CASSQDPFLAGGPSDTQYF. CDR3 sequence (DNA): TGTGCCAGCAGCCAAGACCCCTTCCTAGCGGGGGGGCCATCAGATACGCAGTATTTT.

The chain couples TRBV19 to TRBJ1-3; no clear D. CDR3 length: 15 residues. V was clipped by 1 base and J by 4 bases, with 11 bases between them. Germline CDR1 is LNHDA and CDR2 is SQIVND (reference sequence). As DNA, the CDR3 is TGTGCCAGTAGTATAGGAGGCGTGATAGGAAACACCATATATTTT. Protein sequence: CASSIGGVIGNTIYF.

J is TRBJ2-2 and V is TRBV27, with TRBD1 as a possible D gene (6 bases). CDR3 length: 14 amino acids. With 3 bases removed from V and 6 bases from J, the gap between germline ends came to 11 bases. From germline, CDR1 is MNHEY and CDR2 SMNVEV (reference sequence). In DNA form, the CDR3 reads TGTGCCAGCAGTTTGGACAGCAGGGCCGGGGAGCTGTTTTTT. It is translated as CASSLDSRAGELFF.

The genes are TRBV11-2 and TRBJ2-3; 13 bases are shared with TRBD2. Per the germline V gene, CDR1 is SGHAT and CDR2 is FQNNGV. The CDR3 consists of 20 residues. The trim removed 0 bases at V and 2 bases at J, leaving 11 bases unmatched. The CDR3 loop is CASSLERLAGGSRDTDTQYF. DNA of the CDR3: TGTGCCAGCAGCTTAGAAAGACTAGCGGGGGGATCTAGGGACACAGATACGCAGTATTTT.

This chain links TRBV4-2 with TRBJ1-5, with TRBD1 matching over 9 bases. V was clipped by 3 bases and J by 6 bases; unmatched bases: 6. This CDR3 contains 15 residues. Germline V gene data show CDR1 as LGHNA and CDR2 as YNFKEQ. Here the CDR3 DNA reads TGTGCCAGCAGCCAGAACACAGGGGGCATTCAGCCCCAGCATTTT. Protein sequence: CASSQNTGGIQPQHF.

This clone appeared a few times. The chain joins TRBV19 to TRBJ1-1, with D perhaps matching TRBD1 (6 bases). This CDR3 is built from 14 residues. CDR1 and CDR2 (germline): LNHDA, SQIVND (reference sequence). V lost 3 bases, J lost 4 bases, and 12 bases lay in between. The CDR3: CASSIKSGVTEAFF. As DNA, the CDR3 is TGTGCCAGTAGTATTAAATCAGGGGTCACTGAAGCTTTCTTT. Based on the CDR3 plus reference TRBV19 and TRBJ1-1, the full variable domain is DGGITQSPKYLFRKEGQNVTLSCEQNLNHDAMYWYRQDPGQGLRLIYYSQIVNDFQKGDIAEGYSVSREKKESFPLTVTSAQKNPTAFYLCASSIKSGVTEAFFGQGTRLTVV.

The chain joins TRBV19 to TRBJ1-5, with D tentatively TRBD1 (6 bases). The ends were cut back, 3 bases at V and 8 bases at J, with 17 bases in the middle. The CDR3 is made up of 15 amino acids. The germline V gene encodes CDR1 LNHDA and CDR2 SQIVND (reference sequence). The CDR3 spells CASSISAEGVEPQHF. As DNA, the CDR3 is TGTGCCAGTAGTATTTCCGCTGAGGGGGTAGAGCCCCAGCATTTT.

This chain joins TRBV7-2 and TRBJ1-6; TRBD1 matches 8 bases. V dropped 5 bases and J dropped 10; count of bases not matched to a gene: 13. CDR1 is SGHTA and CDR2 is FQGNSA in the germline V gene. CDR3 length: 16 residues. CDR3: CASSPGQARLPSPLHF. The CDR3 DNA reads TGTGCCAGCAGCCCGGGACAGGCCCGTCTGCCATCACCCCTCCACTTT. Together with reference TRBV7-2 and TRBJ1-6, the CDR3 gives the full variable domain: GAGVSQSPSNKVTEKGKDVELRCDPISGHTALYWYRQSLGQGLEFLIYFQGNSAPDKSGLPSDRFSAERTGGSVSTLTIQRTQQEDSAVYLCASSPGQARLPSPLHFGNGTRLTVT.

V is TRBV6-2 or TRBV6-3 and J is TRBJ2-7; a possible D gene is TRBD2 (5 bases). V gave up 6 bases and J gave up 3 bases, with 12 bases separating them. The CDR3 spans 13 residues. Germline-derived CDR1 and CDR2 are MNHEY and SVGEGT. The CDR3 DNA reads TGTGCCAGCAGCCCGATAGAGGGCTACGAGCAGTACTTC. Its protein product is CASSPIEGYEQYF.

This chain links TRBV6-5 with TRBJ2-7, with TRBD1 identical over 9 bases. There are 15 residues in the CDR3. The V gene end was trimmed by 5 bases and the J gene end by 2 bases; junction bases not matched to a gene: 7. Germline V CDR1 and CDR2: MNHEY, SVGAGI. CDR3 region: CASSPSGTGTYEQYF. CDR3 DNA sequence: TGTGCCAGCAGTCCTTCCGGGACAGGGACCTACGAGCAGTACTTC.

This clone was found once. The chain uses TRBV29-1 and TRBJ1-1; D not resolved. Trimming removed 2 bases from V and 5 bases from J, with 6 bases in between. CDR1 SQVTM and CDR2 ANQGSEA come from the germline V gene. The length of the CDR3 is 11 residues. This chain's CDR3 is CSVEFTTEAFF. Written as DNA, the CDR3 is TGCAGCGTTGAATTCACTACTGAAGCTTTCTTT.

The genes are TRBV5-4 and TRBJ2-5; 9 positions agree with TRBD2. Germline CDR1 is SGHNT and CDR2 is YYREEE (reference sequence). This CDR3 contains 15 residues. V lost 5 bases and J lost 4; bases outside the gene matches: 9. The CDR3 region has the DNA TGTGCCAGCAGTTACCCCGGGACTAGCATAGAGACCCAGTACTTC. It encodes CASSYPGTSIETQYF. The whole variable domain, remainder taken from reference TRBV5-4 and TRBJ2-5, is ETGVTQSPTHLIKTRGQQVTLRCSSQSGHNTVSWYQQALGQGPQFIFQYYREEENGRGNFPPRFSGLQFPNYSSELNVNALELDDSALYLCASSYPGTSIETQYFGPGTRLLVL.

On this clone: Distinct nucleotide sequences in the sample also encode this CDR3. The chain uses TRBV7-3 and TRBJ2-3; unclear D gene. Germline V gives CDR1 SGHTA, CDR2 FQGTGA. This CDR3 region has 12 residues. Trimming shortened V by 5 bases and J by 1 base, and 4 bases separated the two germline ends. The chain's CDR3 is CASSPGTDTQYF. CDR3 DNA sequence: TGTGCCAGCAGCCCAGGCACAGATACGCAGTATTTT. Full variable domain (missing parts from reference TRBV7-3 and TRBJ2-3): GAGVSQTPSNKVTEKGKYVELRCDPISGHTALYWYRQSLGQGPEFLIYFQGTGAADDSGLPNDRFFAVRPEGSVSTLKIQRTERGDSAVYLCASSPGTDTQYFGPGTRLTVL.

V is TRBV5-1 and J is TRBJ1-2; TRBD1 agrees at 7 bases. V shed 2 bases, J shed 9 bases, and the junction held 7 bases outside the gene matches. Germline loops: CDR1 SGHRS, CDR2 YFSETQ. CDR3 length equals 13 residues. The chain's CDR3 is CASSFDRVESYTF. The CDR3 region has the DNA TGCGCCAGCAGCTTTGACAGGGTTGAAAGCTACACCTTC.

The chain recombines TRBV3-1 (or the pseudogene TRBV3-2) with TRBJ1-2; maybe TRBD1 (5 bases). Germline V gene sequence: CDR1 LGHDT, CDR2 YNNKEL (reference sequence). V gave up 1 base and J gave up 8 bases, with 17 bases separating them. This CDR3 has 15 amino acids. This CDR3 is CASSQGLEGARGYTF. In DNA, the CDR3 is TGTGCCAGCAGCCAAGGGCTTGAAGGGGCTCGAGGCTACACCTTC.